One and the same sample provided the 12 T cell receptor beta chains below, sequenced in a study of cytomegalovirus exposure and HLA in healthy donors. It was with 60 Vbeta and 13 Jbeta primers that the PCR ran. Libraries were prepared by immunoSEQ multiplex PCR; TCRdb keeps only in-frame clonotypes and omits some of them. The repertoire consists of around 50,000 clones, with around 80% occurring once and the leading ten covering around 8.1%. What was sequenced was PBMCs. These TCRs come from a man aged 25-45 years in good health and CMV-seropositive.

J is TRBJ2-1 and V is TRBV5-5; D not certain. Germline CDR1 is SGHKS and CDR2 is YYEKEE (reference sequence). This CDR3 spans 15 amino acids. V lost 2 bases and J 0 bases, leaving 9 bases between the germline ends. In nucleotides, the CDR3 is TGTGCCAGCAGCTTATTTGTCAGCTCCTACAATGAGCAGTTCTTC. This codes for CASSLFVSSYNEQFF.

The chain employs TRBV2 and TRBJ2-7; TRBD1 matches at 8 bases. This CDR3 is 16 amino acids long. Trimming cost V 1 base and J 3 bases; bases outside gene matches: 8. Germline-derived CDR1 and CDR2 are SNHLY and FYNNEI. CDR3 amino acids: CASSEEWTGRYYEQYF. For the CDR3, the DNA is TGTGCCAGCAGTGAAGAGTGGACAGGGCGATACTACGAGCAGTACTTC.

This clone was counted once. The rearrangement links TRBV4-1 to TRBJ1-1, with TRBD1 identical over 9 bases. The CDR3 extends over 13 amino acids. Germline CDR1 reads MGHRA; CDR2 reads YSYEKL. Trimming removed 0 bases from V and 11 bases from J; junction bases left unmatched: 4. In DNA, the CDR3 is TGCGCCAGCAGCCAAGATCGCGACAGGGGGGCTTTCTTT. Translation gives CASSQDRDRGAFF.

The rearrangement links TRBV29-1 to TRBJ2-7; 7 bases match TRBD1. This CDR3 comprises 14 residues. From germline, CDR1 is SQVTM and CDR2 ANQGSEA. The V and J ends lost 4 bases and 8 bases, in that order; junction bases with no gene match: 14. DNA for the CDR3: TGCAGCGTTGTGGACAGGACAGGTCGGGCGCAGCAGTACTTC. It codes for CSVVDRTGRAQQYF.

The genes are TRBV2 and TRBJ1-5; tentatively, D is TRBD1 (5 bases). Per the germline V gene, CDR1 is SNHLY and CDR2 is FYNNEI. V shed 3 bases and J shed 1 base, with 7 bases lying between them. This CDR3 comprises 14 residues. The CDR3 here is CASSEEGSNQPQHF. The CDR3, as DNA: TGTGCCAGCAGTGAGGAGGGGAGCAATCAGCCCCAGCATTTT. Combining the CDR3 with reference TRBV2 and TRBJ1-5 gives the whole variable domain EPEVTQTPSHQVTQMGQEVILRCVPISNHLYFYWYRQILGQKVEFLVSFYNNEISEKSEIFDDQFSVERPDGSNFTLKIRSTKLEDSAMYFCASSEEGSNQPQHFGDGTRLSIL.

Only a few counts were recorded for this clone. The V and J genes are TRBV27 and TRBJ2-3, with TRBD2 identical over 7 bases. V dropped 2 bases and J dropped 2; count of bases not matched to a gene: 4. Germline lookup yields CDR1 MNHEY and CDR2 SMNVEV (reference sequence). CDR3 size: 15 residues. The CDR3 region has the DNA TGTGCCAGCAGTTTAGGCGGGGGTGCCACAGATACGCAGTATTTT. It specifies CASSLGGGATDTQYF.

The V gene is TRBV5-1, the J gene TRBJ2-2; 8 bases are shared with TRBD1. The CDR3 extends over 16 amino acids. CDR1 and CDR2 (germline): SGHRS, YFSETQ. Germline trimming cut 0 bases from V and 6 bases from J; bases unmatched to any gene: 7. The CDR3: CASSLGGQAGAGELFF. The CDR3, as DNA: TGCGCCAGCAGCTTGGGGGGACAGGCAGGCGCCGGGGAGCTGTTTTTT. The whole variable domain, filled in from reference TRBV5-1 and TRBJ2-2, reads KAGVTQTPRYLIKTRGQQVTLSCSPISGHRSVSWYQQTPGQGLQFLFEYFSETQRNKGNFPGRFSGRQFSNSRSEMNVSTLELGDSALYLCASSLGGQAGAGELFFGEGSRLTVL.

In its sample, this clone was seen once. CDR3 residues: CASTLSEQGILVGTEAFF. CDR3 nucleotide sequence: TGTGCCAGTACCTTAAGCGAACAGGGGATCTTGGTGGGCACTGAAGCTTTCTTT. The chain carries TRBV19 and TRBJ1-1; 7 positions match TRBD1. This CDR3 region has 18 residues. The V gene end was trimmed by 7 bases and the J gene end by 4 bases; junction bases not matched to a gene: 21. CDR1 is LNHDA and CDR2 is SQIVND in the germline V gene (reference sequence).

The rearrangement links TRBV9 to TRBJ1-5; 9 bases are shared with TRBD1. Germline V gene data show CDR1 as SGDLS and CDR2 as YYNGEE. The CDR3 contains 18 residues. V was clipped by 4 bases and J by 2 bases; unmatched bases: 13. CDR3 bases: TGTGCCAGCAGCTTTCCGGGACAGGGAACGAAGGGCAATCAGCCCCAGCATTTT. It encodes CASSFPGQGTKGNQPQHF.

The gene calls are TRBV5-1 and TRBJ1-1, with D perhaps matching TRBD1 (6 bases). V lost 2 bases and J lost 0, with 8 bases in between. CDR3 length equals 14 residues. Germline V gene data show CDR1 as SGHRS and CDR2 as YFSETQ. CDR3 DNA: TGCGCCAGCAGCTTCAGGGGTTTGAACACTGAAGCTTTCTTT. It translates to CASSFRGLNTEAFF.

The chain links TRBV30 to TRBJ2-7; TRBD2 matches at 15 bases. V lost 1 base and J lost 0; bases outside the gene matches: 4. The CDR3 covers 17 residues. Germline loops: CDR1 GTSNPN, CDR2 SVGIG (reference sequence). DNA for the CDR3: TGTGCCTGGAGTGGCGGGACTAGCGGGGGGTACTCCTACGAGCAGTACTTC. It is translated as CAWSGGTSGGYSYEQYF.

This chain joins TRBV2 and TRBJ1-5; no reliable D call. This CDR3 is built from 14 residues. Germline V gene data show CDR1 as SNHLY and CDR2 as FYNNEI. Trimming removed 4 bases from V and 1 base from J, with 8 bases in between. CDR3 DNA: TGTGCCAGCAGTGGGTCGCAGAGCAATCAGCCCCAGCATTTT. Translation gives CASSGSQSNQPQHF.